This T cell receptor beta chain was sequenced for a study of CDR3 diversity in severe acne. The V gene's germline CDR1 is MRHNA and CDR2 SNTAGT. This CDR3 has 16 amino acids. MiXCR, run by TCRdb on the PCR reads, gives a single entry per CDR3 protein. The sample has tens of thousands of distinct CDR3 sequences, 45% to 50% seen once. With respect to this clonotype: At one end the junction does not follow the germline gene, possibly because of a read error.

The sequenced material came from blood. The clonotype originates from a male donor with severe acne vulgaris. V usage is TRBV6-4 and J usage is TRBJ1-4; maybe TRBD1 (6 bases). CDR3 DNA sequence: TGTGCCAGCAGTGGGCCGTTACAGGGTTCTAATGAAAAACTGTTCTTT. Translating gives CASSGPLQGSNEKLFF.